This T cell receptor beta chain appears in the sequencing data of a study of cytomegalovirus exposure and HLA in healthy donors. About the study: The 130 or so validation repertoires, a later analysis reported, used the same platform as the approximately 730 repertoires from the first cohort.

As to this clone: Its antigen is not known.

Whole-study findings and limits: One later analysis, an examination of the 120 validation repertoires, found that first-cohort TCR clusters tended to co-occur in them.

Sequencing used immunoSEQ multiplex PCR; TCRdb keeps in-frame clones, though not all of them. The sample has 150,000 to 200,000 clones, about 90% seen once. CDR3 length: 12 amino acids. The ends lost 4 bases at V and 15 bases at J; junction bases unmatched: 9. Germline V lookup: CDR1 SGHDN, CDR2 FVKESK. This chain connects TRBV14 to TRBJ2-1; 7 bases agree with TRBD1. The sample was PBMCs. The TCR was taken from a woman aged 25-40 years in good health and CMV-seronegative. CDR3 in amino acids: CASSPNDRVRFF. The DNA of the CDR3 is TGTGCCAGCAGCCCGAACGACAGGGTACGGTTCTTC.